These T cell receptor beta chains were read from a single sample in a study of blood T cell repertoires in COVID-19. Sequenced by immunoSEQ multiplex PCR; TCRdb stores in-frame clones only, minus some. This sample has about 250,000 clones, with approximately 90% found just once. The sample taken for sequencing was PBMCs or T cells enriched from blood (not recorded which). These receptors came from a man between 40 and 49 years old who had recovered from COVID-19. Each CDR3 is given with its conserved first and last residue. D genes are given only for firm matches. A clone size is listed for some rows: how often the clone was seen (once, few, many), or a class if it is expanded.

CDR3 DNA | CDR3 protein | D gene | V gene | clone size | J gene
TGTGCCAGCAGTTTCCTCGGGTACGAGCAGTACTTC | CASSFLGYEQYF | - | TRBV6-5 | - | TRBJ2-7
TGTGCCAGCAGCCTAGCCGGGACAGGGTTTCAGCCCCAGCATTTT | CASSLAGTGFQPQHF | TRBD1 | TRBV27 | - | TRBJ1-5
TGCGCCAGCAGCCATACCCTAGCGGGACACGAGCAGTACTTC | CASSHTLAGHEQYF | TRBD2 | TRBV4-1 | - | TRBJ2-7
TGTGCCAGTAGTATTCCCCGACAGGGGGCGGATGGCTACACCTTC | CASSIPRQGADGYTF | TRBD1 | TRBV19 | - | TRBJ1-2
TGTGCCAGCGCTAGCGGGAGTGGATTCACCGAGACCCAGTACTTC | CASASGSGFTETQYF | TRBD2 | TRBV18 | - | TRBJ2-5
TGTGCCAGCAGTGAAGGGTATTGGAACAGACATTCCTACGAGCAGTACTTC | CASSEGYWNRHSYEQYF | - | TRBV6-1 | - | TRBJ2-7
TGTGCCAGTAGTATGGAGACGTCATCGTTGCCCCAGCATTTT | CASSMETSSLPQHF | - | TRBV19 | - | TRBJ1-5
TGTGCCAGCAGCCAAGATTATGGCGGCGGGAGGAACACCGGGGAGCTGTTTTTT | CASSQDYGGGRNTGELFF | TRBD2 | TRBV14 | - | TRBJ2-2
TGTGCCAGCAGCCAAGATGGGAGTACGGATGAGCAGTTCTTC | CASSQDGSTDEQFF | - | TRBV3-1/TRBV3-2 | - | TRBJ2-1
TGTGCCTGGAGTGTAGGGGGGGGAGGAGGAGAGACCCAGTACTTC | CAWSVGGGGGETQYF | - | TRBV30 | - | TRBJ2-5
TGCGCCAGCAGCTCACAGGGCCCCCAGGGTGGCTACACCTTC | CASSSQGPQGGYTF | - | TRBV5-1 | - | TRBJ1-2
TGCGCCAGCAGCCAAGGGACTAGCGGGGACTCCTACAATGAGCAGTTCTTC | CASSQGTSGDSYNEQFF | TRBD2 | TRBV4-3 | - | TRBJ2-1
TGTGCCAGCAGTGGAGCTAACTATGGCTACACCTTC | CASSGANYGYTF | - | TRBV4-2 | - | TRBJ1-2
TGCGCCAGCAGCCAGAGGACAGGGGGAAGCTATGGCTACACCTTC | CASSQRTGGSYGYTF | TRBD1 | TRBV4-3 | - | TRBJ1-2
TGTGCCAGCAGGCCAGGTCTCGGACAGCCCCAGCATTTT | CASRPGLGQPQHF | - | TRBV12-3/TRBV12-4 | once | TRBJ1-5
TGCGCCAGCAGCTTGGTCACGGGAACCTACAATGAGCAGTTCTTC | CASSLVTGTYNEQFF | - | TRBV5-1 | - | TRBJ2-1